This paragraph reports one T cell receptor beta chain. The sample belongs to a study of early T cells in non-severe SARS-CoV-2 infection. CDR3 length: 15 residues. The V gene lost 1 base and the J gene lost 2 bases, with 13 bases spanning the gap. Per germline, CDR1 SQVTM and CDR2 ANQGSEA. Unique molecular identifiers were added to individual cDNA molecules. TCRdb re-called the 5' RACE reads through MiXCR, storing one row per CDR3 protein. This sample carries about 25,000 distinct CDR3 sequences, about 4% of them seen once, and the ten largest clones take 10%. The receptor was isolated from an adult who was a healthcare worker with PCR-confirmed SARS-CoV-2 infection or an uninfected control (not recorded which). The sequenced sample was whole blood. The V gene is TRBV29-1, the J gene TRBJ2-3; D ambiguous. CDR3 nucleotides: TGCAGCGTTGAAGCAACCGGGCCCCCCACAGATACGCAGTATTTT. This sequence encodes CSVEATGPPTDTQYF.